This entry features one T cell receptor (beta chain) sequence. As yet, its antigen is unknown. Trimming shortened V by 2 bases and J by 7 bases, and 17 bases separated the two germline ends. This CDR3 contains 15 residues. CDR1 and CDR2 (germline): MNHEY, SVGEGT. TCR beta cDNA libraries included unique molecular identifiers. TCRdb analysed the PCR reads with MiXCR anew, one entry per CDR3 protein. The sample consists of about 680,000 distinct CDR3 sequences, roughly three fifths of them appearing once. The sample is drawn from a study of post-analysis software for immune sequencing data. Study-wide results and caveats: Roughly five TRBV segments were significantly more frequent in patients than in controls. TRBV5-6, TRBV5-1 and TRBV20-1 were among these segments.

The sequence was obtained from a girl aged 2-15 years with multiple sclerosis. The chain joins TRBV6-2 or TRBV6-3 to TRBJ2-5, with D possibly being TRBD2 (6 bases). Sample: blood. CDR3 sequence: CASSYDTRFGGTQYF. The CDR3 DNA reads as TGTGCCAGCAGTTACGACACGCGCTTCGGGGGGACCCAGTACTTC.